The clone carrying this T cell receptor beta chain has ten or more counts. Researchers prepared the TCRbeta library using unique molecular identifiers, the study reports. Each CDR3 protein gets one entry after TCRdb re-called the PCR reads with MiXCR. The sample includes about 240,000 distinct CDR3 sequences, around 12% seen only once; the top ten take about 2.6%. With 4 bases clipped from V and 3 bases from J, the junction kept 7 bases outside the gene matches. Germline V gene data show CDR1 as SGHRS and CDR2 as YFSETQ. The CDR3 contains 16 residues. The data are from a study of T-cell reconstitution after alpha-beta-depleted transplantation in children.

The V call is TRBV5-1, the J call TRBJ2-5, with TRBD1 identical over 12 bases. The sample consisted of PBMCs from the stem cell graft donor, taken from the stem cell graft. This TCR derives from a human donor who donated a stem cell graft to a child with acute lymphoblastic leukemia. The CDR3 DNA follows: TGCGCCAGCAGCCCCCCCGGGACAGGGGGCGAAGAGACCCAGTACTTC. Residues: CASSPPGTGGEETQYF.